The table lists the clone carrying this TCR beta chain with a few counts. The antigen is not known. Amplification of TCR beta used genomic DNA extracted from peripheral blood. The data derive from a study of T cell repertoires in aging, cancer and after chemotherapy. On the study more broadly: Roughly 9.3 million TCR reads made up the full dataset.

Multiplex touch-down PCR with TRB-A/B primers amplified rearranged V-D-J TRB sequences. TCRdb independently ran MiXCR on the multiplex PCR reads; one entry per CDR3 protein. The sample comprises 8,000 to 9,000 distinct CDR3 sequences, approximately 39% of which are singletons, and roughly 12% rests with the top ten. CDR1 is LNHDA and CDR2 is SQIVND in the germline V gene (reference sequence). There are 16 residues in the CDR3. V gave up 5 bases and J gave up 8 bases; unmatched junction bases: 15. Regarding the study as a whole: No conclusions about immunological memory after chemotherapy can be drawn from the repertoire data. Age-matched healthy donors had significantly more diverse, less clonal blood TCR repertoires than untreated cancer patients. Median generation probability rose over the chemotherapy interval in each cancer cohort, suggesting rebound thymic output.

This rearrangement joins TRBV19 to TRBJ2-1, with 7 bases fitting TRBD2. This TCR was sampled from a human donor with a solid tumor. The sequencing input was blood. The CDR3, as DNA: TGTGCCAGTAGTCCCCGTGCGGGAGCTAGGAATGATGAGCAGTTCTTC. It yields the protein CASSPRAGARNDEQFF.